The rows below give T cell receptor beta chains drawn from one sample of a study of blood T cells in healthy people across ages. From the 5' RACE reads, TCRdb called clonotypes with MiXCR, one entry per CDR3 protein. The sample holds some 850,000 distinct CDR3 sequences, about 26% seen once. This sample also belongs to another study, concerning T cells of mothers and their children.

Source material: blood. All receptors derive from a boy under 18 in good health. Both conserved end residues are part of each CDR3. A D gene is named only where the DNA matches it firmly. Clone size is given for some rows only: seen once, a few or many times, or a class if the clone is expanded.

d_call: TRBD1
v_call: TRBV20-1
j_call: TRBJ2-7
clone_size: few
cdr3_nt: TGCAGTGCTACCGGACAGGGCGCCTACGAGCAGTACTTC
cdr3_aa: CSATGQGAYEQYF

d_call: -
v_call: TRBV7-6
j_call: TRBJ1-1
clone_size: -
cdr3_nt: TGTGCCAGCAGCTTAAACTCAGGGGCTGGGACTGAAGCTTTCTTT
cdr3_aa: CASSLNSGAGTEAFF

d_call: -
v_call: TRBV29-1
j_call: TRBJ1-1
clone_size: -
cdr3_nt: TGCAGCGGGACCCCGGGGCAAGCCAACATGAACACTGAAGCTTTCTTT
cdr3_aa: CSGTPGQANMNTEAFF

d_call: -
v_call: TRBV30
j_call: TRBJ1-2
clone_size: few
cdr3_nt: TGTGCCTGGAGTGTTGCCCAGGGCTATGGCTACACCTTC
cdr3_aa: CAWSVAQGYGYTF

d_call: -
v_call: TRBV2
j_call: TRBJ2-5
clone_size: few
cdr3_nt: TGTGCCAGCAGTGAGGGGTACCAAGAGACCCAGTACTTC
cdr3_aa: CASSEGYQETQYF

d_call: TRBD1
v_call: TRBV29-1
j_call: TRBJ1-1
clone_size: many
cdr3_nt: TGCAGCGCAGGGGGCATCGTAGACACTGAAGCTTTCTTT
cdr3_aa: CSAGGIVDTEAFF

d_call: -
v_call: TRBV3-1
j_call: TRBJ2-3
clone_size: -
cdr3_nt: TGTGCCAGCAGCCACAACCAGGTGAGAGATACGCAGTATTTT
cdr3_aa: CASSHNQVRDTQYF

d_call: TRBD1
v_call: TRBV6-5
j_call: TRBJ2-5
clone_size: -
cdr3_nt: TGTGCCAGCAGTTCATGGGACAGGGGAAGAGAGACCCAGTACTTC
cdr3_aa: CASSSWDRGRETQYF

d_call: TRBD2
v_call: TRBV20-1
j_call: TRBJ2-3
clone_size: few
cdr3_nt: TGCAGTGCTAGAGATCGGGCGGGGGTAGGAGATACGCAGTATTTT
cdr3_aa: CSARDRAGVGDTQYF

d_call: TRBD1
v_call: TRBV24-1
j_call: TRBJ2-3
clone_size: few
cdr3_nt: TGTGCCACCAGAGGACAGGGGCAAGATACGCAGTATTTT
cdr3_aa: CATRGQGQDTQYF

d_call: -
v_call: TRBV5-1
j_call: TRBJ2-3
clone_size: -
cdr3_nt: TGCGCCAGCAGCTTGGCGGCGGGGGCTCGCACAGATACGCAGTATTTT
cdr3_aa: CASSLAAGARTDTQYF

d_call: -
v_call: TRBV18
j_call: TRBJ1-2
clone_size: -
cdr3_nt: TGTGCCAGCTCACCACGGGACCGCGGCCCCACGGGTGGCTACACCTTC
cdr3_aa: CASSPRDRGPTGGYTF

d_call: TRBD1
v_call: TRBV3-1
j_call: TRBJ2-7
clone_size: -
cdr3_nt: TGTGCCAGCAGCCCGGGAACCGGGACAGGGATCTACGAGCAGTACTTC
cdr3_aa: CASSPGTGTGIYEQYF

d_call: TRBD1
v_call: TRBV5-5
j_call: TRBJ1-4
clone_size: -
cdr3_nt: TGTGCCAGCAGCAGACAGGGGGAGGCAACTAATGAAAAACTGTTTTTT
cdr3_aa: CASSRQGEATNEKLFF

d_call: TRBD1
v_call: TRBV6-6
j_call: TRBJ2-1
clone_size: -
cdr3_nt: TGTGCCAGCAGTCACGGACAGGGGGGCTACAATGAGCAGTTCTTC
cdr3_aa: CASSHGQGGYNEQFF

d_call: -
v_call: TRBV10-3
j_call: TRBJ1-2
clone_size: few
cdr3_nt: TGTGCCCTCGGGACGGACAACTATGGCTACACCTTC
cdr3_aa: CALGTDNYGYTF

d_call: -
v_call: TRBV10-3
j_call: TRBJ1-1
clone_size: few
cdr3_nt: TGTGCCATCAGTTCGACAGGACCCAACACTGAGGCTTTCTTT
cdr3_aa: CAISSTGPNTEAFF

d_call: TRBD1
v_call: TRBV6-1
j_call: TRBJ1-4
clone_size: -
cdr3_nt: TGTGCCAGCAGTGCATCCGGGACAGGGGTGGGAACAACTAATGAAAAACTGTTTTTT
cdr3_aa: CASSASGTGVGTTNEKLFF

d_call: -
v_call: TRBV29-1
j_call: TRBJ2-1
clone_size: once
cdr3_nt: TGCAGCGTCGACCGGGACTTAGGGAATGAGCAGTTCTTC
cdr3_aa: CSVDRDLGNEQFF

d_call: -
v_call: TRBV6-5
j_call: TRBJ2-5
clone_size: -
cdr3_nt: TGTGCCGGCAGGGGATGGGGCAGGGGAGAAGGGACCCAGTACTTC
cdr3_aa: CAGRGWGRGEGTQYF

d_call: -
v_call: TRBV5-5
j_call: TRBJ2-1
clone_size: -
cdr3_nt: TGTGCCAGCAGCTTGATATTGGAGAGGGAGCAGTTCTTC
cdr3_aa: CASSLILEREQFF

d_call: -
v_call: TRBV6-4
j_call: TRBJ2-6
clone_size: -
cdr3_nt: TGTGCCAGCAGTGACAGGGTTGGGGCCAACGTCCTGACTTTC
cdr3_aa: CASSDRVGANVLTF

d_call: -
v_call: TRBV28
j_call: TRBJ1-2
clone_size: few
cdr3_nt: TGTGCCAGCAGTGCCGGGGGGAACTATGGCTACACCTTC
cdr3_aa: CASSAGGNYGYTF

d_call: -
v_call: TRBV29-1
j_call: TRBJ1-5
clone_size: -
cdr3_nt: TGCAGCCGGGTGGGCACGACGATCTTGGGCAATCAGCCCCAGCATTTT
cdr3_aa: CSRVGTTILGNQPQHF

d_call: -
v_call: TRBV5-1
j_call: TRBJ1-2
clone_size: few
cdr3_nt: TGCGCCAGCAACCCGGACACCTCTAACTATGGCTACACCTTC
cdr3_aa: CASNPDTSNYGYTF

d_call: TRBD2
v_call: TRBV29-1
j_call: TRBJ2-2
clone_size: few
cdr3_nt: TGCAGCGGGGGGGGCACCGGGGAGCTGTTTTTT
cdr3_aa: CSGGGTGELFF

d_call: -
v_call: TRBV2
j_call: TRBJ1-1
clone_size: few
cdr3_nt: TGTGCCAGCAGGATACAGCTGAACACTGAAGCTTTCTTT
cdr3_aa: CASRIQLNTEAFF

d_call: TRBD1
v_call: TRBV27
j_call: TRBJ2-7
clone_size: -
cdr3_nt: TGTGCCAGCAGTCTAAGGAGGATGGGACAGGGGGATAACGAGCAGTACTTC
cdr3_aa: CASSLRRMGQGDNEQYF

d_call: TRBD1
v_call: TRBV28
j_call: TRBJ2-5
clone_size: -
cdr3_nt: TGTGCCAGCAGTCCACAGGGGATAACTGAGACCCAGTACTTC
cdr3_aa: CASSPQGITETQYF

d_call: -
v_call: TRBV6-6
j_call: TRBJ2-5
clone_size: few
cdr3_nt: TGTGCCAGCAGTTACTCGAGGCGGGGCGGGGAGACCCAGTACTTC
cdr3_aa: CASSYSRRGGETQYF

d_call: TRBD2
v_call: TRBV4-1
j_call: TRBJ2-1
clone_size: once
cdr3_nt: TGCGCCAGCAGCCAAGATACGGGGGGAGGCTATGAGCAGTTCTTC
cdr3_aa: CASSQDTGGGYEQFF

d_call: -
v_call: TRBV3-1
j_call: TRBJ1-1
clone_size: -
cdr3_nt: TGTGCCAGCAGCCCCCACAGGGAGGTGGCTGCTTTCTTT
cdr3_aa: CASSPHREVAAFF

d_call: -
v_call: TRBV2
j_call: TRBJ2-5
clone_size: few
cdr3_nt: TGTGCCAGCAGTGAGCGTTGGGGCATCCAAGAGACCCAGTACTTC
cdr3_aa: CASSERWGIQETQYF

d_call: TRBD2
v_call: TRBV7-3
j_call: TRBJ2-5
clone_size: -
cdr3_nt: TGTGCCAGCAGGTCGCGGGGGGGCGCAGAGACCCAGTACTTC
cdr3_aa: CASRSRGGAETQYF

d_call: TRBD1
v_call: TRBV10-1
j_call: TRBJ2-7
clone_size: few
cdr3_nt: TGCGCCAGCAGCAAGGGACAGGGGGACGAGCAGTACTTC
cdr3_aa: CASSKGQGDEQYF